Presented here are 23 T cell receptor beta chains from one specimen sequenced in a study of siplizumab effects on memory and regulatory T cells. The method was immunoSEQ multiplex PCR; TCRdb's version includes in-frame clones alone and lacks a portion of them. The table includes about 120,000 clones, roughly 94% detected once. The sequenced sample consisted of non-Treg CD4+ T cells sorted from blood. The receptors were gathered from a human donor in good health.

The chain joins TRBV6-5 to TRBJ2-7, with 7 bases fitting TRBD1. CDR1 and CDR2 (germline): MNHEY, SVGAGI. V shed 4 bases and J 1 base; nucleotides not matched to a gene: 7. The CDR3 loop spans 15 amino acids. The CDR3 loop is CASSLQAGGSYEQYF. The CDR3 coding sequence is TGTGCCAGCAGTTTACAGGCAGGGGGATCCTACGAGCAGTACTTC.

The chain is built from TRBV4-1 and TRBJ2-5; D not certain. V was cut by 0 bases and J by 4 bases, with 15 bases left in between. The CDR3 spans 16 residues. Germline V gene data show CDR1 as MGHRA and CDR2 as YSYEKL. This CDR3 is CASSQEDVRTRETQYF. Here the CDR3 DNA reads TGCGCCAGCAGCCAAGAAGACGTCCGGACGAGAGAGACCCAGTACTTC.

This chain joins TRBV15 and TRBJ2-5, with 10 bases fitting TRBD1. With the DNA end fitting TRBJ2-7 better, the J assignment may be wrong. The CDR3 is 19 residues long. Germline loops: CDR1 LNHNV, CDR2 YYDKDF (reference sequence). The CDR3 loop is CATSSRDRGNLAGFYEQYF. The CDR3, as DNA: TGTGCCACCAGCTCCCGGGACAGGGGTAATCTAGCGGGTTTCTACGAGCAGTACTTC.

Comments on this clone: Germline is not matched at one junction end, which may reflect a read error. The rearrangement uses TRBV5-1 and TRBJ2-7; the D is unclear. The CDR3 contains 13 residues. Looked up from germline, CDR1 is SGHRS and CDR2 is YFSETQ. The CDR3 DNA is TGTGCCAGCAGCCGTCCAGGAGCCTACGAGCAGTACTTC. It encodes CASSRPGAYEQYF.

The rearrangement joins TRBV19 to TRBJ1-3; 7 bases map to TRBD1. Germline CDR1 is LNHDA and CDR2 is SQIVND (reference sequence). V shed 10 bases, J shed 0 bases, and the junction held 6 bases outside the gene matches. The CDR3 runs to 14 residues. The CDR3 DNA reads TGTGCCACCCACCGGGACAGCTCTGGAAACACCATATATTTT. Translation: CATHRDSSGNTIYF.

V usage is TRBV10-3 and J usage is TRBJ2-5, with D possibly TRBD2 on 6 matching bases. The CDR3 runs to 13 residues. V gave up 1 base and J gave up 3 bases, with 6 bases separating them. Germline values: CDR1 ENHRY, CDR2 SYGVKD. The DNA for the CDR3 is TGTGCCATCAGTGAGTGGGGGGAAGAGACCCAGTACTTC. Protein product: CAISEWGEETQYF.

The CDR3 DNA is TGTGCCAGCAGGCTCGGGGCGGATACGCAGTATTTT. Translating it yields CASRLGADTQYF. This sequence joins TRBV7-2 and TRBJ2-3; D possibly uses TRBD1 or TRBD2 (5 bases each). V lost 6 bases, J lost 6 bases, and 10 bases lay in between. Germline V gene lookup returns CDR1 SGHTA and CDR2 FQGNSA. The CDR3 loop spans 12 amino acids.

The CDR3 is CASSVTLGDRAVYGYTF. CDR3 bases: TGTGCCAGCAGCGTAACACTAGGGGACAGGGCCGTCTATGGCTACACCTTC. The V call is TRBV9, the J call TRBJ1-2; TRBD1 matches at 9 bases. V shed 1 base, J shed 4 bases, and the junction held 11 bases outside the gene matches. The germline CDR1 and CDR2 sequences are SGDLS and YYNGEE. This CDR3 is 17 amino acids long.

This CDR3 is CASSEGWGRNRQPYSGNTIYF. DNA of the CDR3: TGTGCCAGCAGTGAAGGGTGGGGCCGGAACCGACAACCCTACTCTGGAAACACCATATATTTT. The chain has TRBV6-1 and TRBJ1-3, with D perhaps TRBD1 (5 bases). Germline CDR1 and CDR2: MNHNS and SASEGT. V lost 1 base to trimming and J lost 0 bases, with 25 bases between them. This CDR3 has 21 residues.

This clone was observed a few times. The rearrangement uses TRBV6-5 and TRBJ1-5, with D unresolved. Trimming left V 6 bases short and J 8 bases short, with 14 bases between. This CDR3 is 13 amino acids long. Germline assignment: CDR1 MNHEY and CDR2 SVGAGI. The CDR3, as DNA: TGTGCCAGCAGCCAAACAAGGGCCAAGCCCCAGCATTTT. It yields the protein CASSQTRAKPQHF.

The chain has TRBV7-2 and TRBJ1-2, with D uncertain. The CDR3 extends over 12 amino acids. Germline V CDR1 and CDR2: SGHTA, FQGNSA. Trimming shortened V by 3 bases and J by 4 bases, and 6 bases separated the two germline ends. CDR3 DNA: TGTGCCAGCAGCTTTGACCTCTATGGCTACACCTTC. Translation gives CASSFDLYGYTF.

The chain is built from TRBV7-9 and TRBJ1-5; 12 bases line up with TRBD1. The CDR3 length is 15 residues. The germline V gene has CDR1 SEHNR and CDR2 FQNEAQ (reference sequence). V dropped 5 bases and J dropped 5; count of bases not matched to a gene: 4. DNA for the CDR3: TGTGCCAGCAGCCCCGGGACAGGGGGCGATCAGCCCCAGCATTTT. This sequence encodes CASSPGTGGDQPQHF. Supplemented by reference TRBV7-9 and TRBJ1-5, the full variable domain reads DTGVSQNPRHKITKRGQNVTFRCDPISEHNRLYWYRQTLGQGPEFLTYFQNEAQLEKSRLLSDRFSAERPKGSFSTLEIQRTEQGDSAMYLCASSPGTGGDQPQHFGDGTRLSIL.

The V and J genes are TRBV27 and TRBJ1-5; TRBD1 agrees at 10 bases. J was trimmed by 7 bases and V by 5 bases; bases with no gene match: 5. The CDR3 consists of 14 residues. CDR1 MNHEY and CDR2 SMNVEV come from the germline V gene (reference sequence). This CDR3 is CASSGTGARQPQHF. The DNA for the CDR3 is TGTGCCAGCAGTGGGACAGGGGCACGGCAGCCCCAGCATTTT.

The rearrangement joins TRBV5-4 to TRBJ2-1, with 8 bases fitting TRBD1. CDR3 size: 16 residues. Germline lookup yields CDR1 SGHNT and CDR2 YYREEE (reference sequence). With V trimmed by 2 bases and J by 3 bases, 7 bases remained unmatched. The CDR3 loop reads CASSFYRGYDYNEQFF. The CDR3 DNA is TGTGCCAGCAGCTTCTACAGGGGGTATGACTACAATGAGCAGTTCTTC.

The chain combines TRBV7-9 with TRBJ1-1; D not certain. Germline V gene sequence: CDR1 SEHNR, CDR2 FQNEAQ (reference sequence). This CDR3 region has 15 residues. V lost 0 bases, J lost 1 base, and 9 bases lay in between. The CDR3 nucleotides read TGTGCCAGCAGCTTAGCGGGAACAAGGAACACTGAAGCTTTCTTT. The encoded protein is CASSLAGTRNTEAFF.

This clone has just a few counts. The chain carries TRBV30 and TRBJ1-4; no definite D call. Per the germline V gene, CDR1 is GTSNPN and CDR2 is SVGIG (reference sequence). Trimming cost V 2 bases and J 7 bases, with 8 bases left between them. The CDR3 has 12 amino acids. The CDR3 sequence is CAWSKTPEKLFF. The CDR3 DNA reads TGTGCCTGGAGTAAGACTCCTGAAAAACTGTTTTTT. The full variable domain, completed using reference TRBV30 and TRBJ1-4, is SQTIHQWPATLVQPVGSPLSLECTVEGTSNPNLYWYRQAAGRGLQLLFYSVGIGQISSEVPQNLSASRPQDRQFILSSKKLLLSDSGFYLCAWSKTPEKLFFGSGTQLSVL.

Only a few counts were recorded for this clone. CDR3 nucleotide sequence: TGTGCCAGCAGCTTAGCTAGCGGGAGGTTGTACGAGCAGTACTTC. Translation gives CASSLASGRLYEQYF. This rearrangement joins TRBV11-2 to TRBJ2-7; 11 nucleotides match TRBD2. Germline CDR1 and CDR2: SGHAT and FQNNGV. Unmatched junction bases numbered 3, after V lost 1 base and J lost 4 bases. The CDR3 runs 15 residues.

V is TRBV6-6 and J is TRBJ2-5, with a weak D call TRBD2 (7 bases). Germline CDR1 reads MNHNY; CDR2 reads SVGAGI (reference sequence). Trimming stripped 7 bases from V and 4 bases from J, with 13 bases between. The CDR3 spans 13 residues. DNA for the CDR3: TGTGCCAGCACCCCTAGGGGGGGAGAGACCCAGTACTTC. The encoded protein is CASTPRGGETQYF.

This clone appeared a single time. The rearrangement uses TRBV29-1 and TRBJ2-5; the D gene is possibly TRBD2 (5 bases). Looked up from germline, CDR1 is SQVTM and CDR2 is ANQGSEA. The CDR3 loop spans 14 amino acids. V was trimmed by 1 base and J by 7 bases, leaving 16 bases between them. The chain's CDR3 is CSVEGSSTPGTQYF. The DNA for the CDR3 is TGCAGCGTTGAAGGGTCTAGCACTCCGGGGACCCAGTACTTC.

The chain recombines TRBV5-1 with TRBJ2-4; D may be TRBD2 (7 bases). V lost 5 bases and J lost 2, with 14 bases in between. The germline CDR1 and CDR2 sequences are SGHRS and YFSETQ. This CDR3 is built from 15 residues. CDR3 sequence reads: CASRSGGSPKNIQYF. CDR3 bases: TGCGCCAGCAGATCGGGGGGCAGTCCCAAAAACATTCAGTACTTC.

On this clone: Mismatch with germline at one junction end may stem from a read error. The chain is built from TRBV4-1 and TRBJ2-7, with 9 bases aligning to TRBD2. Germline CDR1 MGHRA, CDR2 YSYEKL. This CDR3 comprises 16 residues. The CDR3 region is CASSQAFKSEREDPHF. The CDR3 DNA sequence: TGCGCCAGCAGCCAGGCGTTTAAGAGCGAGCGGGAGGACCCTCACTTC.

The rearrangement links TRBV4-2 to TRBJ1-2; D possibly corresponds to TRBD1 (5 bases). V was clipped by 2 bases and J by 3 bases, with 13 bases between them. The CDR3 sequence is 15 residues long. Germline CDR1 LGHNA, CDR2 YNFKEQ. The CDR3, as DNA: TGTGCCAGCAGCCAACAGGGTGATATGGACTATGGCTACACCTTC. Encoded protein: CASSQQGDMDYGYTF.

The rearrangement uses TRBV5-1 and TRBJ2-7, with a possible D match to TRBD2 (5 bases). V was cut by 1 base and J by 3 bases, with 11 bases left in between. Germline CDR1 SGHRS, CDR2 YFSETQ. The CDR3 runs 14 residues. CDR3 nucleotide sequence: TGCGCCAGCAGCTTGAATTCCGAGGGCTACGAGCAGTACTTC. Its protein product is CASSLNSEGYEQYF.